Detailed here is one TCR beta chain. The CDR3 has 16 residues. Germline lookup yields CDR1 SEHNR and CDR2 FQNEAQ (reference sequence). Unmatched junction bases numbered 6, after V lost 1 base and J lost 6 bases. This sample is part of a study of OX40 agonist ivuxolimab in advanced cancers. For the study at large: Six ivuxolimab dose levels, 0.01 to 10 mg/kg, were given intravenously every 2 weeks. Three patients responded partially, comprising one with hepatocellular carcinoma and two with cutaneous melanoma.

Drawing of blood for sampling happened at baseline, at cycle 4 day 1, and at cycle 7 day 1. TCRdb's table, derived via immunoSEQ multiplex PCR, lists solely in-frame clones and lacks some. The sample consists of some 68,000 clones, approximately 90% of them appearing once. This receptor was taken from an adult with an advanced solid tumor such as melanoma, head and neck, liver or kidney cancer. Material: CD4+ or CD8+ T cells sorted from blood, obtained in a trial of the OX40 agonist ivuxolimab. The chain carries TRBV7-9 and TRBJ1-4, with TRBD1 matching 9 bases. The CDR3 protein is CASSLEDGQGYEKLFF. The CDR3 DNA is TGTGCCAGCAGCTTAGAAGATGGACAGGGGTATGAAAAACTGTTTTTT.